This T cell receptor (beta chain) was obtained from a study of cytomegalovirus exposure and HLA in healthy donors. Study-level background: An earlier analysis found around 120 million unique TCR beta sequences from around 180 million T cells.

General study findings and limits: A later analysis reportedly found fewer N-insertions in an Asian-associated ancestry cluster than the approximately 730-donor mean. Several of the most significant clusters were apparently associated with common viral pathogens in a later analysis. According to the study, 150 to 200 TCR beta chains were cytomegalovirus-associated.

This CDR3 has 15 residues. V dropped 6 bases and J dropped 2; count of bases not matched to a gene: 5. The V gene's germline CDR1 is LNHDA and CDR2 SQIVND (reference sequence). On this clone itself: Its antigen is as yet unknown.

Primers: 60 Vbeta forward and 13 Jbeta reverse. TCRdb's table, derived via immunoSEQ multiplex PCR, lists solely in-frame clones and lacks some. This sample's clone table lists around 75,000 clones. The sample was PBMCs. The rearrangement uses TRBV19 and TRBJ2-1; 9 nucleotides match TRBD2. The sequence came from a boy between 10 and 17 years old in good health and CMV-seronegative. The CDR3 DNA reads TGTGCCAGTAGCCTTAGCGGGGGTACCTACAATGAGCAGTTCTTC. It encodes CASSLSGGTYNEQFF. Full variable domain (missing parts from reference TRBV19 and TRBJ2-1): DGGITQSPKYLFRKEGQNVTLSCEQNLNHDAMYWYRQDPGQGLRLIYYSQIVNDFQKGDIAEGYSVSREKKESFPLTVTSAQKNPTAFYLCASSLSGGTYNEQFFGPGTRLTVL.